This entry features one T cell receptor (beta chain) sequence. This entry belongs to a study of blood T cell repertoires in COVID-19. Study-wide background: COVID-19 samples from acute and convalescent phases originated in the United States, Italy and Spain. T cells, B-cell-depleted T cells, or PBMCs provided the cDNA or gDNA that served as material.

Study processing details: Reference gene primer amplification gave estimated nucleated cell counts. This table comes from immunoSEQ multiplex PCR, and its TCRdb copy is limited to in-frame clones, with some not included. D and trimming were read from the DNA, whereas the V and J calls and clone size are those reported in that table. Among about 78,000 clones listed, 90% were seen once. The CDR3 extends over 15 amino acids. In germline, CDR1 is SNHLY, CDR2 FYNNEI. Germline trimming cut 3 bases from V and 7 bases from J; bases unmatched to any gene: 11. The sequence derives from a woman between 45 and 60 years old in a cohort sampled during active COVID-19. The specimen sequenced was peripheral blood. The chain joins TRBV2 to TRBJ1-2; 7 bases are shared with TRBD1. The CDR3 DNA reads as TGTGCCAGCAGTGATAGCCTACAGGGGTGGAGTGGCTACACCTTC. Translation gives CASSDSLQGWSGYTF.